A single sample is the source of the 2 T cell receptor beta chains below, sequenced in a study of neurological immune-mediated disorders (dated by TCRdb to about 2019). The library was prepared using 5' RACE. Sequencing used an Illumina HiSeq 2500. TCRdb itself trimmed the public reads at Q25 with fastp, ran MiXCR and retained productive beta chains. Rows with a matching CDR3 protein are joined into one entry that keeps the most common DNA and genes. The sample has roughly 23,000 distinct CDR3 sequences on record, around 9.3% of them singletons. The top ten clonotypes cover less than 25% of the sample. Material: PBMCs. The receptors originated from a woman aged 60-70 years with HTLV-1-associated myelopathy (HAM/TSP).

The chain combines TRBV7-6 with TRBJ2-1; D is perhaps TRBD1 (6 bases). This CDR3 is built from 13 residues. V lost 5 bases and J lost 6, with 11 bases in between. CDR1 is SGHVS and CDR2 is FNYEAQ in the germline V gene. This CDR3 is CASSNRACNEQFF. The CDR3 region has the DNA TGTGCCAGCAGCAACAGGGCTTGCAATGAGCAGTTCTTC. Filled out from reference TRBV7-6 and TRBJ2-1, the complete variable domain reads GAGVSQSPRYKVTKRGQDVALRCDPISGHVSLYWYRQALGQGPEFLTYFNYEAQQDKSGLPNDRFSAERPEGSISTLTIQRTEQRDSAMYRCASSNRACNEQFFGPGTRLTVL.

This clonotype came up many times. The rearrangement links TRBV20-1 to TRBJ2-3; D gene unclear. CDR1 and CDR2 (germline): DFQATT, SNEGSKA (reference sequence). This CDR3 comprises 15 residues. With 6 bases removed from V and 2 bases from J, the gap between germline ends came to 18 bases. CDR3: CSALDLTRYTDTQYF. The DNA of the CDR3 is TGCAGTGCCCTGGACCTTACGAGATACACAGATACGCAGTATTTT.